These T cell receptor beta chains were read from a single sample in a study of shared clonotypes between healthy human individuals. Assay: immunoSEQ multiplex PCR; the TCRdb copy retains only in-frame clones and omits some. Of just over 2,000,000 clones listed, 90% to 95% are singletons. The sequenced material came from naive CD4+ T cells sorted from blood. Receptor source: a man aged 18 to 30 in good health. Each CDR3 is given with its conserved first and last residue. D genes are given only for firm matches. The size entry is marked missing in some rows and otherwise reads once, few, many or a size class.

J gene	clone size	V gene	D gene	CDR3 DNA	CDR3 protein
TRBJ2-2	NA	TRBV6-6	NA	TGTGCCAGCAGTTACGGCACGGGAGAAGGGACCGGGGAGCTGTTTTTT	CASSYGTGEGTGELFF
TRBJ2-7	NA	TRBV19	NA	TGTGCCAGTAGTTTTCGTAGACAGGAGCAGTACTTC	CASSFRRQEQYF
TRBJ2-2	NA	TRBV4-1	NA	TGCGCCAGCAGCCAGGGGGGCTACACCGGGGAGCTGTTTTTT	CASSQGGYTGELFF
TRBJ1-6	NA	TRBV7-2	NA	TGTGCCAGCAGCCAGGCAGCAGTTTTTTCACCCCTCCACTTT	CASSQAAVFSPLHF
TRBJ1-6	NA	TRBV19	NA	TGTGCCAGTAGTATAGTAACGGCAAATAATTCACCCCTCCACTTT	CASSIVTANNSPLHF
TRBJ1-2	once	TRBV6-5	NA	TGTGCCAGCAGCTCCGGGTCACTCGTATATGGCTACACCTTC	CASSSGSLVYGYTF
TRBJ1-5	NA	TRBV9	NA	TGTGCCAGCAGCGGAACAGGGTTGAATCAGCCCCAGCATTTT	CASSGTGLNQPQHF
TRBJ2-7	NA	TRBV7-9	NA	TGTGCCAGCAGCCCGTACGAGCAGTACTTC	CASSPYEQYF
TRBJ2-5	NA	TRBV5-1	NA	TGCGCCAGCAGTCAGCCCCAAGAGACCCAGTACTTC	CASSQPQETQYF
TRBJ2-7	NA	TRBV6-1	TRBD1	TGTGCCAGCATCGGACAGGCCTACGAGCAGTACTTC	CASIGQAYEQYF
TRBJ2-2	NA	TRBV13	NA	TGTGCCAGCAGCTTGATCCGGACACTTTCGAACACCGGGGAGCTGTTTTTT	CASSLIRTLSNTGELFF
TRBJ2-7	NA	TRBV18	TRBD1	TGTGCCAGCTCACCATGGGACAGGGTTTACGAGCAGTACTTC	CASSPWDRVYEQYF
TRBJ1-2	NA	TRBV7-6	NA	TGTGCCAGCAGCTTTTCGAGGGATTCAGTCGGCTACACCTTC	CASSFSRDSVGYTF
TRBJ1-6	NA	TRBV28	NA	TGTGCCACCTGGGACCGCTCACCCCTCCACTTT	CATWDRSPLHF
TRBJ1-2	NA	TRBV9	NA	TGTGCCAGCAGCCCGACCCCTGGTTTGTCTGGCTACACCTTC	CASSPTPGLSGYTF
TRBJ1-5	once	TRBV28	NA	TGTGCCAGCAGGCTCCCCAGTGGGGGAAATCAGCCCCAGCATTTT	CASRLPSGGNQPQHF
TRBJ1-5	NA	TRBV7-2	TRBD1	TGTGCCAGCAGCTTAGCCACAGGGGGGGGCAATCAGCCCCAGCATTTT	CASSLATGGGNQPQHF
TRBJ1-5	NA	TRBV14	NA	TGTGCCAGCAGCGCGCATAAACGGACTCTTGGGGGCAATCAGCCCCAGCATTTT	CASSAHKRTLGGNQPQHF
TRBJ2-3	NA	TRBV2	NA	TGTGCCAGGAGAAGGGGAACAGATACGCAGTATTTT	CARRRGTDTQYF
TRBJ2-7	once	TRBV6-1	NA	TGTGCCACCCGATACCCAGGCAAAACCTACGAGCAGTACTTC	CATRYPGKTYEQYF
TRBJ2-3	NA	TRBV25-1	NA	TGTGCCAGCAGTGATGGAGGGGGCAGAGATACGCAGTATTTT	CASSDGGGRDTQYF
TRBJ2-3	NA	TRBV10-3	TRBD1	TGTGCCATGCGAGGGACAGGGACAGATACGCAGTATTTT	CAMRGTGTDTQYF
TRBJ2-7	NA	TRBV10-3	NA	TGTGCCACCGCCCGACAGGTTGGCTACGAGCAGTACTTC	CATARQVGYEQYF
TRBJ1-1	NA	TRBV10-2	TRBD1	TGCGCCAGCAGTACGACAGGGCCGATAAGCTTT	CASSTTGPISF
TRBJ1-5	NA	TRBV5-5	NA	TGTGCCAGCAGCTTATCCGGGACGACCTATAGCAATCAGCCCCAGCATTTT	CASSLSGTTYSNQPQHF
TRBJ1-6	NA	TRBV4-1	NA	TGCGCCAGCAGCCAAGTCCCAGGACAAGGCAGTCCATCACCCCTCCACTTT	CASSQVPGQGSPSPLHF
TRBJ1-5	NA	TRBV6-5	NA	TGTGCCAGCAGTTTGGACAGCCCTAGCAATCAGCCCCAGCATTTT	CASSLDSPSNQPQHF
TRBJ1-5	NA	TRBV27	NA	TGTGCCAGCAGTATCCAGGGGTATAGCAATCAGCCCCAGCATTTT	CASSIQGYSNQPQHF
TRBJ2-1	NA	TRBV5-4	TRBD2	TGTGCCAGCAGCTTGGAGGGACTAGGCAGCAATGAGCAGTTCTTC	CASSLEGLGSNEQFF
TRBJ2-7	NA	TRBV28	NA	TGTGCCAGCAGTAAGGGTTACTACGAGCAGTACTTC	CASSKGYYEQYF
TRBJ1-5	NA	TRBV6-5	NA	TGTGCCAGCAGGGCGGGGGGTCAGCCCCAGCATTTT	CASRAGGQPQHF
TRBJ2-7	NA	TRBV19	NA	TGTGCCAGTAGTATCGGGGGCAGAAACGACGAGCAGTACTTC	CASSIGGRNDEQYF
TRBJ2-7	NA	TRBV11-3	TRBD2	TGTGCCAGCAGCTTAGATGGAAACCCCGGGAGGGAGCAGTACTTC	CASSLDGNPGREQYF
TRBJ2-3	NA	TRBV4-3	NA	TGCGCCAGCAGCCAAGAGCCAGCGGAGATTAGCACAGATACGCAGTATTTT	CASSQEPAEISTDTQYF
TRBJ1-3	NA	TRBV10-2	NA	TGCGCCAGCAGGATCGATGTCACCTCTGGAAACACCATATATTTT	CASRIDVTSGNTIYF
TRBJ2-5	once	TRBV9	NA	TGTGCCAGCAGCGTAGGGAGGGGAGGCGAGACCCAGTACTTC	CASSVGRGGETQYF
TRBJ2-7	NA	TRBV6-5	NA	TGTGCCAGCAGTCGAGGGGAGGAGCAGTACTTC	CASSRGEEQYF
TRBJ1-4	NA	TRBV28	NA	TGTGCCAGCATCCCTGCAACTAATGAAAAACTGTTTTTT	CASIPATNEKLFF
TRBJ2-5	NA	TRBV7-2	TRBD2	TGTGCCAGCAGCCCCGGGACTAGCGTCGTGACCCAGTACTTC	CASSPGTSVVTQYF
TRBJ2-7	NA	TRBV2	TRBD1	TGTGCCAGCACTCCCGGACAGGACTCCTACGAGCAGTACTTC	CASTPGQDSYEQYF
TRBJ2-7	NA	TRBV2	TRBD1	TGTGCCAGCAGTGAAGAGACAGGGCCCTACGAGCAGTACTTC	CASSEETGPYEQYF
TRBJ1-2	once	TRBV2	NA	TGTGCCAGCAGTGACAGTTGGGGTGGTGACTATGGCTACACCTTC	CASSDSWGGDYGYTF
TRBJ2-2	NA	TRBV4-1	NA	TGCGCCAGCAGCCTCGCACCGCCTAGTGAAGGGAACACCGGGGAGCTGTTTTTT	CASSLAPPSEGNTGELFF